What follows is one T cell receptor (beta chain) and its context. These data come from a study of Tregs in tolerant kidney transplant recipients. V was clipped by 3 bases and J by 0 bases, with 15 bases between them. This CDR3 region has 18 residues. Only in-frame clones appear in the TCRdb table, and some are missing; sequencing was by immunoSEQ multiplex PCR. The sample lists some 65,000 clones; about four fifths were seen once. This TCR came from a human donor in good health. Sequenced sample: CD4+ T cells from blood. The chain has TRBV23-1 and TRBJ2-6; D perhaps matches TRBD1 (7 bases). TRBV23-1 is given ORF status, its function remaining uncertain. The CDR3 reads CASSQKGAGCSGANVLTF. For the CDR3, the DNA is TGCGCCAGCAGTCAGAAGGGGGCGGGGTGCTCTGGGGCCAACGTCCTGACTTTC.